A selection of T cell receptor beta chains follows, all from one sample in a study of Graves' ophthalmopathy and Graves' hyperthyroidism. TCRdb re-derived calls from the multiplex PCR reads in MiXCR, one entry per CDR3 protein. The sample holds about 39,000 distinct CDR3 sequences, approximately 55% seen once. Sequencing was performed on peripheral blood. Receptors were obtained from an adult woman with stable Graves' hyperthyroidism. Each CDR3 is given with its conserved first and last residue. Fields, in order: CDR3 DNA, CDR3 protein, D gene, V gene, clone size, J gene. The D gene is left open where the match is weak. Rows give clone size only sometimes, using once, few, many, or a class for an expanded clone.

TGTGCCAGCAGTGAATGGGGGACAGGGTACGCCGAGCAGTACTTC,CASSEWGTGYAEQYF,TRBD1,TRBV7-3,NA,TRBJ2-7
TGTGCCAGCAGCTTCGTTAGTTGGTGGCGGGGGGCGGTCACTGAAGCTTTCTTT,CASSFVSWWRGAVTEAFF,NA,TRBV5-6,many,TRBJ1-1
TGCAGTGCTAGGAATCCGGGAGGAACAGAAACGCAGTGTTTT,CSARNPGGTETQCF,TRBD2,TRBV20-1,NA,TRBJ2-3
TGTGCCATCAGTGAACCGGGACAGGGCTACGAGCAGTACTTC,CAISEPGQGYEQYF,TRBD1,TRBV10-3,once,TRBJ2-7
TGTGCCAGCAGCTTAGAAACGACAGTCTCTGGAAACACCATATATTTT,CASSLETTVSGNTIYF,NA,TRBV7-2,many,TRBJ1-3
TGTGCCAGCAGTTTGCCTAGCGGGAGTGCACGATTCTACGAGCAGTACTTC,CASSLPSGSARFYEQYF,TRBD2,TRBV12-3/TRBV12-4,NA,TRBJ2-7
TGTGCCAGCGGCCACCGACTAGCGGGAAAAGGGGACGAGCCGTACTTC,CASGHRLAGKGDEPYF,TRBD2,TRBV2,NA,TRBJ2-7
TGTGCCAGCAGTGAAGTGGGGAGAGGACATGGCTACACCTTC,CASSEVGRGHGYTF,NA,TRBV6-5,NA,TRBJ1-2
TGCGCCAGCAGTGATGGGCGACTGAACACCGGGGAGCTGTTTTTT,CASSDGRLNTGELFF,NA,TRBV10-1,many,TRBJ2-2
TGTGCCAGCAGTGATTTAAGCTCCACTGAAGAGTTCTTC,CASSDLSSTEEFF,NA,TRBV24-1,NA,TRBJ1-1
TGTGCCAGCCCCGCCGGGACAGGGAACACCGGGGAGCTGTTTTTT,CASPAGTGNTGELFF,TRBD1,TRBV13,medium-sized,TRBJ2-2
TGTGCCAGCAGCCTAAATATCAAGCGGGAGGTGGAGACCCAGTACTTC,CASSLNIKREVETQYF,TRBD2,TRBV11-2,many,TRBJ2-5
TGTGCCATCAGTGAGCACAGGGGGCTGGAACTGTTTTTT,CAISEHRGLELFF,TRBD1,TRBV10-3,NA,TRBJ1-4
TGTGCCAGCGGAGGACAGGGCGGAACCGGGGAGCTGTTTTTT,CASGGQGGTGELFF,TRBD1,TRBV2,NA,TRBJ2-2
TGTGCCTGGAGTGTAGGACTAGCGGGGACAGATACGCAGTATTTT,CAWSVGLAGTDTQYF,TRBD2,TRBV30,few,TRBJ2-3
TGCGCCAGCAGCTCGTTGACCCTGGGAGATGACTATGTCTACACCTTC,CASSSLTLGDDYVYTF,NA,TRBV5-1,NA,TRBJ1-2
TGCAGTGCCAAGGGACTAGCGGGACCGTCCCCTAAATACGAGCAGTACTTC,CSAKGLAGPSPKYEQYF,TRBD2,TRBV20-1,many,TRBJ2-7
TGCGCCAGCAGCCCTGGACTAGCGGGCCAAGAGACCCAGTACTTC,CASSPGLAGQETQYF,TRBD2,TRBV5-1,NA,TRBJ2-5